Listed below are T cell receptor beta chains from one sample, sequenced in a study of brain T cells in children with intractable seizures. The method was immunoSEQ multiplex PCR; TCRdb's version includes in-frame clones alone and lacks a portion of them. Of under 400,000 clones listed, nearly 95% are singletons. Specimen: peripheral blood, collected roughly 5 months after surgery. Receptors were obtained from a boy under two years old with tuberous sclerosis and intractable seizures. CDR3s include the opening cysteine and the closing phenylalanine or tryptophan. The order of the fields is V gene, J gene, CDR3 length, clone size, D gene, CDR3 protein, CDR3 DNA. A D gene is named only where the DNA matches it firmly. Not all rows give a size; the values are once, few, many and, for expanded clones, a class.

TRBV6-5,TRBJ2-7,14,.,.,CASSYSKGRTEQYF,TGTGCCAGCAGTTACTCGAAAGGCAGAACCGAGCAGTACTTC
TRBV7-9,TRBJ2-7,15,.,TRBD1,CASSSKGTGSYEQYF,TGTGCCAGCAGCTCCAAGGGGACAGGCTCCTACGAGCAGTACTTC
TRBV10-3,TRBJ2-3,14,once,.,CAISPSGATDTQYF,TGTGCCATCAGCCCGTCTGGGGCCACAGATACGCAGTATTTT
TRBV19,TRBJ2-3,15,.,TRBD1,CASRVSGQGADTQYF,TGTGCCAGTAGGGTATCCGGACAGGGCGCAGATACGCAGTATTTT
TRBV7-8,TRBJ1-4,16,.,.,CASSPRRVSTNEKLFF,TGTGCCAGCAGCCCGAGGAGGGTTTCGACTAATGAAAAACTGTTTTTT
TRBV20-1,TRBJ1-3,15,once,.,CSASFRDGPGNTIYF,TGCAGTGCTAGTTTTCGGGACGGACCTGGAAACACCATATATTTT
TRBV5-1,TRBJ1-2,14,.,.,CASSDDPRGYGYTF,TGCGCCAGCAGCGACGACCCCAGGGGCTATGGCTACACCTTC
TRBV5-1,TRBJ2-7,14,.,.,CASSPGRSSYEQYF,TGCGCCAGCAGCCCTGGACGGAGCTCCTACGAGCAGTACTTC
TRBV11-3,TRBJ1-2,13,.,TRBD1,CASSRQGTGGYTF,TGTGCCAGCAGCCGACAGGGTACAGGCGGCTACACCTTC
TRBV9,TRBJ1-1,18,.,TRBD1,CASSVADIGTGFDTEAFF,TGTGCCAGCAGCGTAGCCGATATTGGGACAGGGTTTGACACTGAAGCTTTCTTT
TRBV15,TRBJ1-2,14,.,.,CATSRVPALEGYTF,TGTGCCACCAGCAGAGTGCCGGCATTGGAGGGCTACACCTTC
TRBV6-6,TRBJ2-5,17,.,TRBD2,CASSPRTSGASKETQYF,TGTGCCAGCAGTCCTCGGACTAGCGGGGCCTCTAAAGAGACCCAGTACTTC
TRBV20-1,TRBJ1-1,10,.,.,CSAGRLGAFF,TGCAGTGCCGGACGACTGGGAGCTTTCTTT
TRBV5-1,TRBJ2-1,16,.,TRBD1,CASSLGDRGLYNEQFF,TGCGCCAGCAGCTTGGGGGACAGGGGGCTATACAATGAGCAGTTCTTC
TRBV14,TRBJ1-2,14,.,.,CASSPLDTNYGYTF,TGTGCCAGCAGCCCACTAGACACTAACTATGGCTACACCTTC
TRBV30,TRBJ2-7,13,once,TRBD1,CGCEGQDIYEQYF,TGTGGATGCGAGGGACAGGACATCTACGAGCAGTACTTC
TRBV11-3,TRBJ2-3,12,.,.,CASSLNTDTQYF,TGTGCCAGCAGCCTGAACACAGATACGCAGTATTTT
TRBV4-1,TRBJ2-1,20,.,.,CASSQKGGASGHGAYNEQFF,TGCGCCAGCAGCCAAAAAGGGGGGGCTAGCGGACATGGGGCCTACAATGAGCAGTTCTTC
TRBV6-5,TRBJ1-1,14,.,.,CASTLAGGSTEAFF,TGTGCCAGCACCCTAGCTGGGGGTTCCACTGAAGCTTTCTTT
TRBV27,TRBJ1-3,15,.,.,CASSPPASSGNTIYF,TGTGCCAGCAGTCCCCCCGCGAGCTCTGGAAACACCATATATTTT
TRBV28,TRBJ2-5,14,.,TRBD2,CASSLGTSVETQYF,TGTGCCAGCAGTTTAGGGACTAGTGTCGAGACCCAGTACTTC
TRBV9,TRBJ1-2,15,.,TRBD1,CASSAQFGQGYGYTF,TGTGCCAGCAGCGCCCAATTCGGACAGGGTTATGGCTACACCTTC
TRBV24-1,TRBJ2-5,15,.,.,CATTEPPGVQETQYF,TGTGCCACCACGGAACCCCCGGGGGTTCAAGAGACCCAGTACTTC
TRBV11-2,TRBJ2-7,14,.,.,CASSHIRRGHEQYF,TGTGCCAGCAGCCACATCCGGAGAGGCCACGAGCAGTACTTC
TRBV19,TRBJ1-6,13,.,.,CASLDRANSPLHF,TGTGCCAGTCTTGACAGAGCTAATTCACCCCTCCACTTT
TRBV20-1,TRBJ2-7,11,.,TRBD1,CSAHGQGEQYF,TGCAGTGCTCATGGACAGGGTGAGCAGTACTTC
TRBV14,TRBJ2-1,16,.,.,CASSQELAGTFHEQFF,TGTGCCAGCAGCCAAGAACTAGCCGGCACCTTCCATGAGCAGTTCTTC
TRBV7-9,TRBJ2-3,15,.,TRBD1,CASSFRDRITDTQYF,TGTGCCAGCAGCTTCCGGGACAGGATCACAGATACGCAGTATTTT
TRBV4-1,TRBJ1-2,15,.,.,CASSPRQRSNYGYTF,TGCGCCAGCAGCCCCCGACAGAGATCGAACTATGGCTACACCTTC
TRBV7-6,TRBJ2-5,17,.,.,CASSLDPSTRWGETQYF,TGTGCCAGCAGCTTAGACCCCTCGACTAGATGGGGGGAGACCCAGTACTTC
TRBV3-1/TRBV3-2,TRBJ2-1,17,.,TRBD2,CASSPRLAGNEYNEQFF,TGTGCCAGCAGCCCGCGACTAGCGGGTAATGAATACAATGAGCAGTTCTTC
TRBV30,TRBJ1-1,16,.,TRBD1,CAWSRGRGLYGTEAFF,TGTGCCTGGAGTAGGGGCAGGGGGCTTTATGGCACTGAAGCTTTCTTT
TRBV7-9,TRBJ2-7,14,.,.,CASSFVGSSYEQYF,TGTGCCAGCAGCTTTGTAGGGAGCTCCTACGAGCAGTACTTC
TRBV6-5,TRBJ2-1,14,few,.,CASSYFSFSNEQFF,TGTGCCAGCAGTTACTTTTCATTTTCCAATGAGCAGTTCTTC
TRBV4-2,TRBJ2-1,16,.,TRBD2,CASSQEASGGSNEQFF,TGTGCCAGCAGCCAAGAAGCTAGCGGGGGGTCCAATGAGCAGTTCTTC
TRBV5-1,TRBJ2-7,14,.,TRBD2,CASSLGLASYEQYF,TGCGCCAGCAGCTTGGGACTAGCCTCCTACGAGCAGTACTTC
TRBV1,TRBJ2-3,13,.,.,CTSSQDGAPLRYF,TGCACCAGCAGCCAAGATGGAGCGCCGTTACGGTATTTT
TRBV5-1,TRBJ1-6,15,.,TRBD1,CASARVGTGNSPLHF,TGCGCCAGCGCCCGGGTGGGGACAGGGAATTCACCCCTCCACTTT
TRBV7-2,TRBJ2-7,13,.,.,CASSPGVSYEQYF,TGTGCCAGCAGCCCCGGGGTATCCTACGAGCAGTACTTC
TRBV7-7,TRBJ2-1,16,once,TRBD2,CASSPRGGRVNHEQFF,TGTGCTAGCAGCCCACGGGGGGGTAGGGTCAATCATGAGCAGTTCTTC
TRBV13,TRBJ2-7,14,.,.,CASSVHRPSGEQYF,TGTGCCAGCAGCGTTCATCGACCGAGTGGGGAGCAGTACTTC
TRBV3-1/TRBV3-2,TRBJ1-2,17,.,.,CASSQVPILPANYGYTF,TGTGCCAGCAGCCAAGTACCAATCCTTCCAGCTAACTATGGCTACACCTTC
TRBV19,TRBJ1-3,14,.,.,CASSYRISGNTIYF,TGTGCCAGTAGTTACAGGATTTCTGGAAACACCATATATTTT